This T cell receptor (beta chain) was retrieved from a study of shared clonotypes between healthy human individuals. Clones were sequenced by immunoSEQ multiplex PCR, and TCRdb holds only the in-frame ones, with some missing. The sample has about 92,000 clones, 60% to 75% seen once. Study-wide results and caveats: Though the depth was large, rarefaction showed that sorted-subset sequencing was incomplete. Read depth was anticipated to influence clonotype sharing among donors.

CDR3 length equals 12 residues. CDR1 is SGHRS, CDR2 YFSETQ, per germline. Trimming removed 3 bases from V and 9 bases from J; junction bases left unmatched: 3. Worth noting for this clone: The target antigen is unknown.

This sequence was found in a man aged 25-45 years in good health. The sequenced sample was memory CD8+ T cells sorted from blood. Indicated subset: CD45RO+ cells pooled with CCR7-negative TemRA cells. This chain joins TRBV5-1 and TRBJ1-1, with TRBD1 matching 9 bases. CDR3 DNA sequence: TGCGCCAGCAGCTATGGACAGGGGAAAGCTTTCTTT. This codes for CASSYGQGKAFF.